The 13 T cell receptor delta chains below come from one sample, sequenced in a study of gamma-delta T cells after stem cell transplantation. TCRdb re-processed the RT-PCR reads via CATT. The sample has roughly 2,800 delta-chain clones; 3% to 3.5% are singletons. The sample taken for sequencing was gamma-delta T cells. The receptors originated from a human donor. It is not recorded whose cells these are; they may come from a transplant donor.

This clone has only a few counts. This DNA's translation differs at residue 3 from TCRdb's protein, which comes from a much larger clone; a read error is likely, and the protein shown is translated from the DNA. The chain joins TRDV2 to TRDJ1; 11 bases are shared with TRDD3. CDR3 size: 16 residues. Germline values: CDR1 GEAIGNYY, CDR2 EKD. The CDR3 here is CARDPWGIPGGDKLIF. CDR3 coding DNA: TGTGCCCGTGACCCCTGGGGGATACCTGGGGGCGATAAACTCATCTTT.

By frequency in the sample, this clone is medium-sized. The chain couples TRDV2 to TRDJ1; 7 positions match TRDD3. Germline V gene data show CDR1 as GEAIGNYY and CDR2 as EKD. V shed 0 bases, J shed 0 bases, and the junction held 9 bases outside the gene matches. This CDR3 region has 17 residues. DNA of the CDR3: TGTGCCTGTGACACCAGCTGGGGGGACGTCAACACCGATAAACTCATCTTT. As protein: CACDTSWGDVNTDKLIF.

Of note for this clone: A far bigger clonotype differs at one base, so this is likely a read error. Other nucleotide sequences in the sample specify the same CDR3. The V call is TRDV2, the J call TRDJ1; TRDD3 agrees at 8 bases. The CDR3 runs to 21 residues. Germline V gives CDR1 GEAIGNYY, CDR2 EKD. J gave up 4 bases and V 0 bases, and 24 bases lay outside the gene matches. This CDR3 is CACDTVRNLGEAGEHNDKLIF. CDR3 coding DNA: TGTGCCTGTGACACCGTACGTAACCTGGGGGAAGCTGGGGAGCACAACGATAAACTCATCTTT.

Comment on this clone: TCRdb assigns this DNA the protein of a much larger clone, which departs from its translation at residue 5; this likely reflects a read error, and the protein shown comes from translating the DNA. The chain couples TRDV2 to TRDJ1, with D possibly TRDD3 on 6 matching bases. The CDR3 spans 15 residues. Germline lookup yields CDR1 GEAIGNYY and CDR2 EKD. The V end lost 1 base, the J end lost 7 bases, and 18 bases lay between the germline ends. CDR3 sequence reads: CACDTVAGVSPKLIF. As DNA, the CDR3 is TGTGCCTGTGACACGGTGGCTGGGGTTTCGCCTAAACTCATCTTT.

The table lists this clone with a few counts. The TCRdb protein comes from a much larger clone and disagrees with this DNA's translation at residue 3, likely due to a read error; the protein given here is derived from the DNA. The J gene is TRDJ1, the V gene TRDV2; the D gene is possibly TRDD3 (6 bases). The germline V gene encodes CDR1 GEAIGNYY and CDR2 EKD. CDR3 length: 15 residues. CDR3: CAYDTVGGNTDKLIF. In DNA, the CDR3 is TGTGCCTATGACACCGTTGGGGGGAACACCGATAAACTCATCTTT.

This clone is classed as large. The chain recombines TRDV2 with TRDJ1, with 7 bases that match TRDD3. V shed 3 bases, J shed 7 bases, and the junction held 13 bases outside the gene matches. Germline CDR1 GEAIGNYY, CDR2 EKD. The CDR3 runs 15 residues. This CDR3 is CACDLAGGIGGKLIF. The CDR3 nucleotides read TGTGCCTGTGACCTCGCGGGGGGGATCGGCGGTAAACTCATCTTT.

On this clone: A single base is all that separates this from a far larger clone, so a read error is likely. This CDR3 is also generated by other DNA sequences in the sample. As DNA, the CDR3 is TGTGCCTGTGACACCGTACTCGGGGGATACGGGTCCACCGATAAACTCATCTTT. It yields the protein CACDTVLGGYGSTDKLIF. This rearrangement joins TRDV2 to TRDJ1, with 10 bases that match TRDD3. Per the germline V gene, CDR1 is GEAIGNYY and CDR2 is EKD. The CDR3 has 18 residues. Trimming took 0 bases from V and 1 from J; bases not matched to a gene: 10.

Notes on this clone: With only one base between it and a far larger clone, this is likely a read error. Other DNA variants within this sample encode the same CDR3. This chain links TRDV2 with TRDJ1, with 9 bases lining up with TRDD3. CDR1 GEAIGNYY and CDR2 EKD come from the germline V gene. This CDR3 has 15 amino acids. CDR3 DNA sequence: TGTGCCTGTGAGGGATTGGGGGATATCTCCGACAAACTCATCTTT. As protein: CACEGLGDISDKLIF.

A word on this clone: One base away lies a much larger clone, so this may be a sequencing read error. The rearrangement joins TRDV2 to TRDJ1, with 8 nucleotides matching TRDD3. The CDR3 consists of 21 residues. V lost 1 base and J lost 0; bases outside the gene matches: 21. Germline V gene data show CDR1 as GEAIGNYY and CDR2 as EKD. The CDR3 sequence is CACDTISSWGIANEDTDKLIF. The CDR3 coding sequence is TGTGCCTGTGACACGATTTCCTCTTGGGGGATCGCGAACGAAGACACCGATAAACTCATCTTT.

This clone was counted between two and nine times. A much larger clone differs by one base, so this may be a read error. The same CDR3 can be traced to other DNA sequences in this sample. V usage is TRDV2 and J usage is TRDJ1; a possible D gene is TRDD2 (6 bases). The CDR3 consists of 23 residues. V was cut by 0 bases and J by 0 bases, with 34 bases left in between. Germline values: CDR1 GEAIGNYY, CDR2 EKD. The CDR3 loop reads CACDTVVRPSYVEGVMYTDKLIF. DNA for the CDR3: TGTGCCTGTGACACCGTAGTAAGGCCCTCCTACGTGGAGGGGGTTATGTACACCGATAAACTCATCTTT.

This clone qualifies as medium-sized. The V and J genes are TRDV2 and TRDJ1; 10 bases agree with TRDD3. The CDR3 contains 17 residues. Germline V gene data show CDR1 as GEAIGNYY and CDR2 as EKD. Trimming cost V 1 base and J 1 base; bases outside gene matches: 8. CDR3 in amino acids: CACDTVFLGDTTDKLIF. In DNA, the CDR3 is TGTGCCTGTGACACGGTCTTCTTGGGGGATACCACCGATAAACTCATCTTT.

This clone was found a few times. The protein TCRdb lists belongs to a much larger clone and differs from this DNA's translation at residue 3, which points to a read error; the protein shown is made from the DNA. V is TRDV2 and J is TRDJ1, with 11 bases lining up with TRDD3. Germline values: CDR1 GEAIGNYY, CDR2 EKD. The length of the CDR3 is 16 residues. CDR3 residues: CARDTVGDTHTDKLIF. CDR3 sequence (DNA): TGTGCCCGTGACACCGTGGGGGATACGCACACCGATAAACTCATCTTT.

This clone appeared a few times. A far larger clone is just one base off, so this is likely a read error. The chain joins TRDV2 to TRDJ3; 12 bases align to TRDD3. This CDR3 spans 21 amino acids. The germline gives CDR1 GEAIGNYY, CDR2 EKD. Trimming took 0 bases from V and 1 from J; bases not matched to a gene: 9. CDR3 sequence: CACDTGAGGYAGSWDTRQMFF. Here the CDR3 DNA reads TGTGCCTGTGACACCGGGGCTGGGGGATACGCTGGGTCCTGGGACACCCGACAGATGTTTTTC.